This TCR beta chain was documented in a study of blood T cells in healthy people across ages (dated by TCRdb to between 2014 and 2017). For context, the study as a whole: In model experiments, template switching captured about one uniquely barcoded TCR beta cDNA molecule for every two T cells. To avoid experimental bias, donors of different ages were randomly spread across the sequencing lanes. Two additional independent replicas of 1 million unique cDNA reads from the same blood draw were analyzed for two donors (one aged 18 to 30 and one aged 80 or older). Using deep sequencing normalized with unique cDNA molecular identifiers, the study measured how TCR beta repertoire diversity changes with age. Four age groups were formed from the donors: young (average around 15 years), middle-aged (approximately 42), aged (62) and long-lived (less than 85). The paper's findings and limits, for the study overall: There was a strong correlation between observed TCR beta diversity and the percentage of naive T cells measured by flow cytometry. Estimates of total diversity based on one million sequenced T cells were regarded as lower bounds and as underestimates. Because donor CMV infection status was unknown, age-related changes in expanded clonotypes were potentially confounded. Observed TCR beta diversity per million T cells fell roughly linearly with age, and a significant reduction was already apparent by age approximately 41. Compared with the aged group, the long-lived group had more naive CD4+ T cells, fewer expanded clones and increased TCR diversity, suggesting age selection. Because profiling used bulk unsorted PBMCs, naive and antigen-experienced compartments could not be compared conclusively.

Donors were about 36 systemically healthy Caucasian individuals from Russia aged about 6 to 100 years. Approximately 10 milliliters of peripheral blood were collected from each donor into EDTA-treated Vacutainer tubes. Ficoll-Paque density-gradient centrifugation was used to isolate PBMCs, with at least 7 million per sample. Trizol reagent was used to extract total RNA from PBMCs, with at least 5.5 micrograms per sample. The percentages of naive CD45RAhigh/CD27high T cells were determined by flow cytometry on a PBMC aliquot from every donor. As to this clonotype: Its specific antigen is unknown. Nothing much larger sits one base from this clone, and base qualities are not available.

The germline V gene supplies CDR1 ENHRY and CDR2 SYGVKD. Spanning cysteine to phenylalanine, the CDR3 consists of 15 amino acids. Only the CDR3 region is kept as DNA, spanning 45 bases read in frame from base 1. Libraries were prepared through 5' RACE. This sample was sequenced with an Illumina HiSeq 2500. A second PCR of roughly 6 to 11 cycles was run with a J-beta primer mix and a sample-barcoded 5' primer. Each TCR beta cDNA molecule received a unique molecular identifier from a template-switch 5' adaptor carrying 12 random nucleotides. At least 3 million CDR3-containing paired-end reads were obtained from each sample. First-strand cDNA synthesis was performed from all RNA using the Mint cDNA synthesis kit, with priming by a TRBC-specific oligonucleotide. After uracil-DNA glycosylase treatment, a first 18-cycle PCR used universal primers M1SS and BC2_uni_R on all cDNA. Processing in the source paper ran as follows. For normalization, 1 million high-quality reads were randomly selected from each sample, with every read carrying a distinct molecular identifier. Instead of being binned into consensus sequences, reads that shared molecular identifiers were thrown out. MiTCR, with a Q25 quality threshold and the strictest error-elimination algorithm, was used for CDR3 identification, clonotype clustering and error correction. A nonparametric unseen species model using Euler transformation provided a lower-bound estimate of total TCR beta diversity. The public reads were run again by TCRdb, first through fastp at Q25 and then through MiXCR, and only productive beta chains were kept. Duplicate CDR3 protein sequences are folded into a single record with the most common DNA and genes. TCRdb, rather than the study authors, made the V and J calls. This sample lists under 800,000 distinct CDR3 sequences; roughly 21% were detected once. Under 4% of the sample is held by the ten biggest clonotypes.

The sequencing sample was made of blood. The TCR comes from an older man in good health. This sequence uses TRBV10-3 and TRBJ2-5, and perhaps TRBD2 as D gene, on 6 matching bases. The DNA end is a closer match to TRBJ2-1, so the J assignment may be wrong. The nucleotides are TGTGCCATCAGTGAGTCCCTAGCGTCCCACAATGAGCAGTTCTTC. Its protein reads: CAISESLASHNEQFF.